This T cell receptor beta chain was profiled in a study of T cell repertoires in cytomegalovirus infection (dated by TCRdb to the late 2010s). At the level of the whole study: Peptide stimulations targeted recently identified HLA-C-restricted CMV epitopes, whose presentation resists viral immunomodulation, together with well-studied HLA-B-restricted epitopes. Because public TCR beta signatures pointed to carriage of CMV infection together with the matching HLA type, the HLA type of each donor mattered for the analysis. Results the study describes overall, beyond this receptor: In the ex vivo response, HLA-C-restricted CMV-specific TCR beta clonotypes were dominant, and in two of eight donors the single most frequent clonotype came from this HLA-C-restricted group. In both this cohort and an independent approximately 400-donor cohort, the cumulative frequency of public TCR beta family members distinguished carriers of CMV infection plus the relevant HLA type.

The intended sense of this specimen's treatment or condition label: in vitro stimulation with specific CMV peptide epitopes to enrich CMV-specific T cells. There are 14 amino acids in the CDR3, from cysteine to phenylalanine inclusive. CDR3 DNA only is kept here, 42 bases in frame from base 1. CDR1 and CDR2, looked up from the germline V gene (reference sequence), are SGHNT and YYREEE. As for this clonotype: What antigen it recognizes has not been identified. A clone one base away is much larger, so this may be a read error.

Sequencing relied on an Illumina HiSeq 1500. TCRdb trimmed public reads at Q25 via fastp, called clones via MiXCR and kept in-frame beta chains. Each entry is one CDR3 protein sequence, shown with its most common DNA and genes. The sample has about 830,000 distinct CDR3 sequences on record, 32% of them singletons. The top ten clonotypes cover under 15% of the sample. The sequencing here drew on cultured CD8+ T cells from PBMCs, taken from culture after CMV antigen stimulation. The chain links TRBV5-4 with TRBJ1-6; the best D guess is TRBD1, with 6 bases matching. This clonotype was sampled from a human donor in good health (CMV status not recorded). Some clones in this sample may be carry-over from other donors' samples. At the DNA level, the sequence is TGTGGCAGCAGCAAGGACAGCCTCGATTCACCCCTCCACTTT. Its protein is CGSSKDSLDSPLHF.